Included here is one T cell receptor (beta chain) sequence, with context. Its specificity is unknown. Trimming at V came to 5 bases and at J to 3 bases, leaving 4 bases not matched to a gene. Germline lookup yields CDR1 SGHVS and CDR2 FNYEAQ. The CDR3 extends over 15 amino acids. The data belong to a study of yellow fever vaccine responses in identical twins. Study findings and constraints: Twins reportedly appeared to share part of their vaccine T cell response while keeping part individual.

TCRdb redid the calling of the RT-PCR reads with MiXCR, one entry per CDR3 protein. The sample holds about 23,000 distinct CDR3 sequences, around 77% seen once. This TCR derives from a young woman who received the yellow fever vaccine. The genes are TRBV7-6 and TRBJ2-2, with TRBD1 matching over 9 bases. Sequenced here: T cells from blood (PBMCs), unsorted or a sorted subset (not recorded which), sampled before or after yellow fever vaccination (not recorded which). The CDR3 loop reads CASSAGQGYTGELFF. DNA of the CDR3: TGTGCCAGCAGCGCGGGACAGGGTTACACCGGGGAGCTGTTTTTT.